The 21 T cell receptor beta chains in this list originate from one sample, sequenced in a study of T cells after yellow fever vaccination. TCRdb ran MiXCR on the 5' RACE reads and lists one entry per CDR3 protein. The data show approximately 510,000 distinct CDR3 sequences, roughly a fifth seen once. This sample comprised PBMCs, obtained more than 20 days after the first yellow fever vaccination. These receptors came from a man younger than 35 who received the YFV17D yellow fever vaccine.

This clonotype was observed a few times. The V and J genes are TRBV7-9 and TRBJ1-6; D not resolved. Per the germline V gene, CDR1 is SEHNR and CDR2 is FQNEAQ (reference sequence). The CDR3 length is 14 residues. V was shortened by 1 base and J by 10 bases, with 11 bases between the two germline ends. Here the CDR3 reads CASSLVTVGSPLHF. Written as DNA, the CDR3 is TGTGCCAGCAGCTTAGTGACGGTTGGATCACCCCTCCACTTT.

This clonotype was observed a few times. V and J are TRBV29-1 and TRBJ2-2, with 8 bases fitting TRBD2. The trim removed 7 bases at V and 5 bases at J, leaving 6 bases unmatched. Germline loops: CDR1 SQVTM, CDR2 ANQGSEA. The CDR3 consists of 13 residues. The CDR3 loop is CSASGGATGELFF. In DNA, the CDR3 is TGCAGCGCCAGCGGGGGAGCAACCGGGGAGCTGTTTTTT.

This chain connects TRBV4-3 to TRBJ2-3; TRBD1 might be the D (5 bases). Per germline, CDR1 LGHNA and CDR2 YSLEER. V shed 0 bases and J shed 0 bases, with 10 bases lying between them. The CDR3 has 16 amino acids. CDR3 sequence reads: CASSQDGATSTDTQYF. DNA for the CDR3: TGCGCCAGCAGCCAAGATGGGGCGACTAGCACAGATACGCAGTATTTT.

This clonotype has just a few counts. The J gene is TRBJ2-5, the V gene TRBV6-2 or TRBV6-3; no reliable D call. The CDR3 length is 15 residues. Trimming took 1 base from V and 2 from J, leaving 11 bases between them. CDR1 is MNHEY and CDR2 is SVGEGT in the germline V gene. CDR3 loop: CASSYFSQIQETQYF. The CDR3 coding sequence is TGTGCCAGCAGTTACTTCAGCCAAATTCAAGAGACCCAGTACTTC.

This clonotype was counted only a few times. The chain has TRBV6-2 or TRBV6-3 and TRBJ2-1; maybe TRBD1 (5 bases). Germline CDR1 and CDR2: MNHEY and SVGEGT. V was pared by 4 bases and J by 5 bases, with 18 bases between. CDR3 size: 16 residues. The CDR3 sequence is CASSLVADLDNNEQFF. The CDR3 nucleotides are TGTGCCAGCAGTTTAGTGGCCGATTTGGACAACAATGAGCAGTTCTTC.

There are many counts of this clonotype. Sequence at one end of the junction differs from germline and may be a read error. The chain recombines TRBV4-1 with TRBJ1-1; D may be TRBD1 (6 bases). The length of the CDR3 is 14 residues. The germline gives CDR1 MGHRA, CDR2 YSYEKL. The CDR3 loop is CASSQEGGNTEAFF. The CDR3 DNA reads TGTGCCAGCAGCCAAGAAGGGGGGAACACTGAAGCTTTCTTT.

CDR3 amino acids: CATTQGRGLNQPQHF. DNA of the CDR3: TGTGCCACCACCCAGGGAAGGGGACTTAATCAGCCCCAGCATTTT. This chain joins TRBV15 and TRBJ1-5, with TRBD1 as a possible D gene (5 bases). The V end was cut by 7 bases, the J end by 4 bases, with 17 bases between. The CDR3 contains 15 residues. Germline V gene data show CDR1 as LNHNV and CDR2 as YYDKDF (reference sequence). Supplemented by reference TRBV15 and TRBJ1-5, the full variable domain reads DAMVIQNPRYQVTQFGKPVTLSCSQTLNHNVMYWYQQKSSQAPKLLFHYYDKDFNNEADTPDNFQSRRPNTSFCFLDIRSPGLGDTAMYLCATTQGRGLNQPQHFGDGTRLSIL.

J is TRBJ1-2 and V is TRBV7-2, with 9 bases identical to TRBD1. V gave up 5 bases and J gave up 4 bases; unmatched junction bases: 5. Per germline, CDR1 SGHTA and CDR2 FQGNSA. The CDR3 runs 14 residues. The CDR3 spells CASSPPTGGYGYTF. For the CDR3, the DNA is TGTGCCAGCAGCCCCCCGACAGGGGGCTATGGCTACACCTTC. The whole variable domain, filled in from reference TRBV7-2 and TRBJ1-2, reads GAGVSQSPSNKVTEKGKDVELRCDPISGHTALYWYRQSLGQGLEFLIYFQGNSAPDKSGLPSDRFSAERTGGSVSTLTIQRTQQEDSAVYLCASSPPTGGYGYTFGSGTRLTVV.

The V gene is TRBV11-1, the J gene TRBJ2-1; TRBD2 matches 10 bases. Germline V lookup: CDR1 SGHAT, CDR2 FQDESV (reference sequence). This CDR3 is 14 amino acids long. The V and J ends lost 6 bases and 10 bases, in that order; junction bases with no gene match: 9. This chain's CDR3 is CASSTERGGLEQFF. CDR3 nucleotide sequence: TGTGCCAGCAGTACGGAGCGGGGGGGCCTCGAGCAGTTCTTC.

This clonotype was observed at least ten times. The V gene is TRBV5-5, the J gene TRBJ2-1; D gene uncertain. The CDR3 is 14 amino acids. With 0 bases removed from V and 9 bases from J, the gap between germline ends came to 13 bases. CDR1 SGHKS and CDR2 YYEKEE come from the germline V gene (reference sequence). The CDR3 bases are TGTGCCAGCAGCTTGGTACTATACCGACCTGAGCAGTTCTTC. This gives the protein CASSLVLYRPEQFF.

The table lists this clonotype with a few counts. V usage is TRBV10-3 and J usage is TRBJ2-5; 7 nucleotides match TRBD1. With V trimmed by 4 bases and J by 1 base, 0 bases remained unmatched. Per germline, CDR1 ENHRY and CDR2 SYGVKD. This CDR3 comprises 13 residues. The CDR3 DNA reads TGTGCCATCAGTGGGGACAGCCAAGAGACCCAGTACTTC. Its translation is CAISGDSQETQYF.

The CDR3 DNA reads as TGTGCCAGCAGCTTAGCCGGGGCTCACGGAAACACCATATATTTT. Its translation is CASSLAGAHGNTIYF. V gene TRBV7-2 combines with J gene TRBJ1-3, with D possibly TRBD1 on 5 matching bases. Trimming removed 0 bases at V and 4 bases at J, with 10 bases between. CDR3 size: 15 residues. Germline V gene lookup returns CDR1 SGHTA and CDR2 FQGNSA.

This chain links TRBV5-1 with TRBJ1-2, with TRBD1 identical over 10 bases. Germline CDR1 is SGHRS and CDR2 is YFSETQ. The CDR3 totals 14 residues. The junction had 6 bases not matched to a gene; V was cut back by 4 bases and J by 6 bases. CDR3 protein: CASSITGTGDGYTF. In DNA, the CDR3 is TGCGCCAGCAGCATCACCGGGACAGGGGATGGCTACACCTTC. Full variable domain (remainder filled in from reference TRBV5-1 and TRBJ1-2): KAGVTQTPRYLIKTRGQQVTLSCSPISGHRSVSWYQQTPGQGLQFLFEYFSETQRNKGNFPGRFSGRQFSNSRSEMNVSTLELGDSALYLCASSITGTGDGYTFGSGTRLTVV.

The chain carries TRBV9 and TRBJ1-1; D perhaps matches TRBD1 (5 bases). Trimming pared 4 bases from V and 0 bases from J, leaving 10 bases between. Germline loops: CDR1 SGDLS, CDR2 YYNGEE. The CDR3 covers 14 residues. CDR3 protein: CASSPRQLNTEAFF. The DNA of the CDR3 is TGTGCCAGCAGCCCCCGACAGTTGAACACTGAAGCTTTCTTT.

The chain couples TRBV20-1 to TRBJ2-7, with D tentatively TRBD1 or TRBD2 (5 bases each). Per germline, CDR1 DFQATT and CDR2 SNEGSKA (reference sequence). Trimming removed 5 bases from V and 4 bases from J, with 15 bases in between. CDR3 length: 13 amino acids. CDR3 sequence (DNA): TGCAGTGCTGGAGGAAAACAGGATTACGAGCAGTACTTC. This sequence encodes CSAGGKQDYEQYF.

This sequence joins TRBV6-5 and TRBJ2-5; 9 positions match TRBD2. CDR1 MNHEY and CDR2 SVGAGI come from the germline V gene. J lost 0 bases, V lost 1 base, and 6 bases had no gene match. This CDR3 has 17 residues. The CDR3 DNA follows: TGTGCCAGCAGTTACTTACCTGGCGGGGGGGACCAAGAGACCCAGTACTTC. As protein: CASSYLPGGGDQETQYF.

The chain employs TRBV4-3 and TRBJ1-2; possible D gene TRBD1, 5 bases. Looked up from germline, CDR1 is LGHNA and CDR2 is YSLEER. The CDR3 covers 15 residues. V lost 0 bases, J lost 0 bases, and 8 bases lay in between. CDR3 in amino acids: CASSQDDRTNYGYTF. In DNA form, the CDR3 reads TGCGCCAGCAGCCAAGACGACAGAACTAACTATGGCTACACCTTC.

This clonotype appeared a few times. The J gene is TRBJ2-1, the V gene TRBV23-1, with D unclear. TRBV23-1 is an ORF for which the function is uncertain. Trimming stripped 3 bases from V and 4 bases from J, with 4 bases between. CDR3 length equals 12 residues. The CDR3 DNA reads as TGCGCCAGCAGTCATACATACAATGAGCAGTTCTTC. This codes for CASSHTYNEQFF.

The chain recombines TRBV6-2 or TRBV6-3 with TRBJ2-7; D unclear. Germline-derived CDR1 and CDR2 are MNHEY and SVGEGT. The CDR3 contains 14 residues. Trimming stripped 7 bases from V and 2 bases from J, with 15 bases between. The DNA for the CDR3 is TGTGCCAGCACCGGCAGTGGACCAGCCTACGAGCAGTACTTC. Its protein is CASTGSGPAYEQYF.

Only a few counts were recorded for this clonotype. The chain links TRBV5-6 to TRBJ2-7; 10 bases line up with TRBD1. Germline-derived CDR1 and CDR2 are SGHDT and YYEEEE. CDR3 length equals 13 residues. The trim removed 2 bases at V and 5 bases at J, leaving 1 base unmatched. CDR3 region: CASSFGTGDEQYV. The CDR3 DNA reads TGTGCCAGCAGCTTCGGGACAGGGGACGAGCAGTACGTC.

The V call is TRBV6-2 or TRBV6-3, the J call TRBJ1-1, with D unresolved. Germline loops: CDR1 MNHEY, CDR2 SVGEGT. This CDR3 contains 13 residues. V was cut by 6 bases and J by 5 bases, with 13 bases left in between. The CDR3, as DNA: TGTGCCAGCAGCCTTGGGCCGGTGACTGAAGCTTTCTTT. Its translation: CASSLGPVTEAFF.